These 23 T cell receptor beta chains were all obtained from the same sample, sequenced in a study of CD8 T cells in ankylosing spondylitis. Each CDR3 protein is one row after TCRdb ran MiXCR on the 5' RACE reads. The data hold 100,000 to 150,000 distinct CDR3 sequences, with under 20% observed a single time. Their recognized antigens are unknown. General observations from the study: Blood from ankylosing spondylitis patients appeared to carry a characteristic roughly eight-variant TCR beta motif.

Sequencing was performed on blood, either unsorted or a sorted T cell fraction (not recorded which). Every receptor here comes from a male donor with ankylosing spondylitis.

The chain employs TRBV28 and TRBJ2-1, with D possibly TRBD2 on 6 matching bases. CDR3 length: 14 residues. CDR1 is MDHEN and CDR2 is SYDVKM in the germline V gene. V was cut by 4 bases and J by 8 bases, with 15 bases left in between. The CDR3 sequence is CASSWRRDSHEQFF. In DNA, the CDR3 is TGTGCCAGCAGTTGGCGTCGGGACTCCCATGAGCAGTTCTTC.

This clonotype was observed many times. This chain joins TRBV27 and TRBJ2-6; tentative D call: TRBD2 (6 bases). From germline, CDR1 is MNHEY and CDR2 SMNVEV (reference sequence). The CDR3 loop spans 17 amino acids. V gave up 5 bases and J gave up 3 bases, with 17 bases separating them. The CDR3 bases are TGTGCCAGCAGTCGCGGGACCCCTTGGTATGGGGCCAACGTCCTGACTTTC. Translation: CASSRGTPWYGANVLTF. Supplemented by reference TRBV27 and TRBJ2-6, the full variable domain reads EAQVTQNPRYLITVTGKKLTVTCSQNMNHEYMSWYRQDPGLGLRQIYYSMNVEVTDKGDVPEGYKVSRKEKRNFPLILESPSPNQTSLYFCASSRGTPWYGANVLTFGAGSRLTVL.

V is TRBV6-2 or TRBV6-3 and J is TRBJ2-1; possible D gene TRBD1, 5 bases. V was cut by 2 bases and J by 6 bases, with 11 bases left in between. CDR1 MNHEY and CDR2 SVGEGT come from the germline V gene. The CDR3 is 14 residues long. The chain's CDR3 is CASSYGQGGNEQFF. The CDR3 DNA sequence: TGTGCCAGCAGTTACGGGCAGGGCGGCAATGAGCAGTTCTTC.

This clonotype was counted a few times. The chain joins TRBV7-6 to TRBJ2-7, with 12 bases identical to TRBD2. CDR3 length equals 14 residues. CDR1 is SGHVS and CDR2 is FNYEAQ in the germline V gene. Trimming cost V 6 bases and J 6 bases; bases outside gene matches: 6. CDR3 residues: CASSFSSGRGEQYF. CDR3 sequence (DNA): TGTGCCAGCAGTTTTTCTAGCGGGAGGGGCGAGCAGTACTTC.

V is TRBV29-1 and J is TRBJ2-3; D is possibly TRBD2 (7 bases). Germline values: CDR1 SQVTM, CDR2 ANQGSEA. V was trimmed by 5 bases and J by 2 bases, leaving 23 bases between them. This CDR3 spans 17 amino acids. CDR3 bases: TGCAGCGTTCAGGGGTGGGTGGGTCTAGCGGCCACAGATACGCAGTATTTT. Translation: CSVQGWVGLAATDTQYF.

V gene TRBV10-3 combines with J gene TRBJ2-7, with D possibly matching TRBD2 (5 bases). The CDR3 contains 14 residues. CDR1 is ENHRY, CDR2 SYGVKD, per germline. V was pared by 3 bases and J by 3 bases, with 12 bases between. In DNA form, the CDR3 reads TGTGCCATCAGTGACGGGGAGATTGGCTACGAGCAGTACTTC. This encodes CAISDGEIGYEQYF.

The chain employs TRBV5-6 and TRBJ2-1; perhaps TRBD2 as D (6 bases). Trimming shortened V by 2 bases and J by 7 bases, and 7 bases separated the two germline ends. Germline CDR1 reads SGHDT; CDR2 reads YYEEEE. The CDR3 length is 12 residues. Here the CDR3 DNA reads TGTGCCAGCAGCTTCCGGGGGAATGAGCAGTTCTTC. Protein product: CASSFRGNEQFF.

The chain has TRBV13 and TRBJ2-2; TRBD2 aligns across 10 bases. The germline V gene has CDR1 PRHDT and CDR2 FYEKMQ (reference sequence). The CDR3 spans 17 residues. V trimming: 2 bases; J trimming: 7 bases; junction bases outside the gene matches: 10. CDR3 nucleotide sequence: TGTGCCAGCAGCTTACGGCTAGCGGGAGATCTGGGCGGGGAGCTGTTTTTT. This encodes CASSLRLAGDLGGELFF. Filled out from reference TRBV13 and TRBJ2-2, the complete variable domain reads AAGVIQSPRHLIKEKRETATLKCYPIPRHDTVYWYQQGPGQDPQFLISFYEKMQSDKGSIPDRFSAQQFSDYHSELNMSSLELGDSALYFCASSLRLAGDLGGELFFGEGSRLTVL.

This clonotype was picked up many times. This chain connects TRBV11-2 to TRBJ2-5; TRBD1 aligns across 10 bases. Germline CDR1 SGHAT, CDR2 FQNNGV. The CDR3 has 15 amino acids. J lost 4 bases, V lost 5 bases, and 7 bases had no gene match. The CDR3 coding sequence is TGTGCCAGCAGCCGCGGGACAGGGGATGTAGAGACCCAGTACTTC. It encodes CASSRGTGDVETQYF.

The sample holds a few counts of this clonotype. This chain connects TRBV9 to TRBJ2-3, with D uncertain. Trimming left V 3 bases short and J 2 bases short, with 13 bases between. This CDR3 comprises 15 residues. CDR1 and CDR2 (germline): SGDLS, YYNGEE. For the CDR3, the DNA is TGTGCCAGCAGCGATAACACCCGTATCACAGATACGCAGTATTTT. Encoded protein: CASSDNTRITDTQYF.

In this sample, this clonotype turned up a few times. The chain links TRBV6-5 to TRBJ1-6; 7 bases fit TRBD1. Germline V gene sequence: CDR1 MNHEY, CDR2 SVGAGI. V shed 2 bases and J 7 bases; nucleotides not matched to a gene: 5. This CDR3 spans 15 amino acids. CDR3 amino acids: CASSYRGGHNSPLHF. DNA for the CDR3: TGTGCCAGCAGTTACCGAGGGGGCCACAATTCACCCCTCCACTTT.

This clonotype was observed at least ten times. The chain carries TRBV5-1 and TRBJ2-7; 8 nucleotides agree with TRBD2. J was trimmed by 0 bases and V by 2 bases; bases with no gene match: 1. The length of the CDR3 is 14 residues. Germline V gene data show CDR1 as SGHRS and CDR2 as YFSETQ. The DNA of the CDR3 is TGCGCCAGCAGCTTAAGCGGGAGCTCCTACGAGCAGTACTTC. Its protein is CASSLSGSSYEQYF.

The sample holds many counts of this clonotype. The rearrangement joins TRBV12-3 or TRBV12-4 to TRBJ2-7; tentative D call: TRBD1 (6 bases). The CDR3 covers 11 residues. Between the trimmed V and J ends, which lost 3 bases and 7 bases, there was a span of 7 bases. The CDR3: CASSLGTEQYF. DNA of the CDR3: TGTGCCAGCAGTTTGGGGACAGAGCAGTACTTC.

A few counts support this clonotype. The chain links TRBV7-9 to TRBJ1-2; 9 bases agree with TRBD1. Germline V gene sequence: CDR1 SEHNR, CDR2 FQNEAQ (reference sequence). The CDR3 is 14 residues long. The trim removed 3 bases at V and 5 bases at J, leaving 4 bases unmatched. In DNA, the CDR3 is TGTGCCAGCAGCTTCTGGGACAGGGCTTATGGCTACACCTTC. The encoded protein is CASSFWDRAYGYTF. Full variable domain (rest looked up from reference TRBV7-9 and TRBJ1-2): DTGVSQNPRHKITKRGQNVTFRCDPISEHNRLYWYRQTLGQGPEFLTYFQNEAQLEKSRLLSDRFSAERPKGSFSTLEIQRTEQGDSAMYLCASSFWDRAYGYTFGSGTRLTVV.

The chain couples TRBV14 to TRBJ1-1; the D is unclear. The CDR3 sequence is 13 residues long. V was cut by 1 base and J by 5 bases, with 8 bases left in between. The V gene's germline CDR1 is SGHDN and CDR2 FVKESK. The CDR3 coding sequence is TGTGCCAGCAGCCAAGTAGGTTGGACTGAAGCTTTCTTT. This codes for CASSQVGWTEAFF.

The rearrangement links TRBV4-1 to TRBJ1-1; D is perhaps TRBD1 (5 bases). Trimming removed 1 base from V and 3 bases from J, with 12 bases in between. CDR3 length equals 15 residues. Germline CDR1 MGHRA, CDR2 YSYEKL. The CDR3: CASSQVRGGDTEAFF. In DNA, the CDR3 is TGCGCCAGCAGCCAAGTGCGGGGGGGGGACACTGAAGCTTTCTTT.

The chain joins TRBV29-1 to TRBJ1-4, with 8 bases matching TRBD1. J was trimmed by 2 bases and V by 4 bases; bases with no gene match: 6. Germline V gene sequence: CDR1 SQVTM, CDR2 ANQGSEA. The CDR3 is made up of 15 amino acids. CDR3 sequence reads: CSVAGRGHTNEKLFF. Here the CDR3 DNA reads TGCAGCGTTGCCGGCAGGGGGCACACTAATGAAAAACTGTTTTTT. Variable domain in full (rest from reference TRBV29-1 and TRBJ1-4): SAVISQKPSRDICQRGTSLTIQCQVDSQVTMMFWYRQQPGQSLTLIATANQGSEATYESGFVIDKFPISRPNLTFSTLTVSNMSPEDSSIYLCSVAGRGHTNEKLFFGSGTQLSVL.

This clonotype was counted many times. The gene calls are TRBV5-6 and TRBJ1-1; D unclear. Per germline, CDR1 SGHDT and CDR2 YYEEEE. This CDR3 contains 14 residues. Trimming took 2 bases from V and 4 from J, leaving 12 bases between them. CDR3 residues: CASSFRFGITEAFF. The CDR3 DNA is TGTGCCAGCAGCTTCCGATTCGGGATCACTGAAGCTTTCTTT.

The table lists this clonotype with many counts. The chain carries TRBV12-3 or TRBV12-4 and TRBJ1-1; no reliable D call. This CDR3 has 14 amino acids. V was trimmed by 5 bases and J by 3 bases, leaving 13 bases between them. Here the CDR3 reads CASSPSWADTEAFF. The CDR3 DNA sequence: TGTGCCAGCAGTCCCTCATGGGCGGACACTGAAGCTTTCTTT.

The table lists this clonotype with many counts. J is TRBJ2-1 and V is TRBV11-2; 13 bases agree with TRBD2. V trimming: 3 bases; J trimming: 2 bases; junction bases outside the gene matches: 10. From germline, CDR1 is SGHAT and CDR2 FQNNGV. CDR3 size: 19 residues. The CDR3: CASSFTPLTSGRAYNEQFF. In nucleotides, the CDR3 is TGTGCCAGCAGCTTCACCCCATTAACTAGCGGGAGGGCCTACAATGAGCAGTTCTTC. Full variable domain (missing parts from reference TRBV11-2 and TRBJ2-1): EAGVAQSPRYKIIEKRQSVAFWCNPISGHATLYWYQQILGQGPKLLIQFQNNGVVDDSQLPKDRFSAERLKGVDSTLKIQPAKLEDSAVYLCASSFTPLTSGRAYNEQFFGPGTRLTVL.

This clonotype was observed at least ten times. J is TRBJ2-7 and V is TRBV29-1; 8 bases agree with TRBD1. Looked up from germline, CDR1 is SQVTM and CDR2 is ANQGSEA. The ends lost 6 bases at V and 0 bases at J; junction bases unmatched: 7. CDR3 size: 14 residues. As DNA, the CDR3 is TGCAGCGTGGTCCGGGACAGGAGCTCCTACGAGCAGTACTTC. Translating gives CSVVRDRSSYEQYF.

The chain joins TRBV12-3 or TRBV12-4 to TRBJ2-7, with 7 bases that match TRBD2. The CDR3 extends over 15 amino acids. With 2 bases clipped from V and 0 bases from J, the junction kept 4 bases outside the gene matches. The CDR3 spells CASSLLAVSSYEQYF. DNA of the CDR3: TGTGCCAGCAGTTTACTAGCGGTGAGCTCCTACGAGCAGTACTTC.

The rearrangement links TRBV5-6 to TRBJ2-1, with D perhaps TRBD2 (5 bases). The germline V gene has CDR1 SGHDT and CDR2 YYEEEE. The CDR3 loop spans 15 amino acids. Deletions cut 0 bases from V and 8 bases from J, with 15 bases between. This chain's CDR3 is CASSLVPSGVYEQFF. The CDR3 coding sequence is TGTGCCAGCAGCTTGGTTCCCTCCGGGGTGTATGAGCAGTTCTTC.